These 8 T cell receptor beta chains share one sample of origin, sequenced in a study of blood T cell repertoires in COVID-19. The repertoire was sequenced with immunoSEQ multiplex PCR; TCRdb's copy has only in-frame clones and lacks some. Among 320,000 or so clones listed, approximately 88% were seen once. Source material: PBMCs or T cells enriched from blood (not recorded which). The receptor source for this set is a man younger than 40 who had recovered from COVID-19.

Only one count was recorded for this clone. The chain links TRBV10-3 to TRBJ1-2; D gene unclear. The CDR3 loop spans 12 amino acids. V was shortened by 4 bases and J by 6 bases, with 9 bases between the two germline ends. Germline V gene data show CDR1 as ENHRY and CDR2 as SYGVKD. The CDR3 protein is CAISGSGDGYTF. The DNA for the CDR3 is TGTGCCATCAGTGGGTCAGGAGATGGCTACACCTTC.

The chain has TRBV7-7 and TRBJ2-7; TRBD1 matches at 7 bases. CDR1 and CDR2 from the germline V gene are SSHAT and FNYEAQ (reference sequence). The CDR3 contains 12 residues. The CDR3 spells CASGTEALEQYF. The DNA of the CDR3 is TGTGCTTCGGGGACAGAGGCGTTGGAGCAGTACTTC.

The CDR3 nucleotides are TGTGCCAGCACCCTTACCATATGCGACAGGGCCTACGACGAGCAGTACTTC. Encoded protein: CASTLTICDRAYDEQYF. This sequence joins TRBV6-8 and TRBJ2-7; 7 bases are a match to TRBD1. CDR1 is MNHGY and CDR2 is SAAAGT in the germline V gene. The CDR3 spans 17 residues. After removal of 7 bases from V and 5 bases from J, the junction contained 20 bases not matched to a gene.

This chain joins TRBV6-1 and TRBJ2-7; tentatively, D is TRBD1 (5 bases). Trimming removed 3 bases at V and 0 bases at J, with 6 bases between. The germline V gene has CDR1 MNHNS and CDR2 SASEGT. The CDR3 length is 13 residues. CDR3: CASSETDSYEQYF. For the CDR3, the DNA is TGTGCCAGCAGTGAGACAGACTCCTACGAGCAGTACTTC.

This sequence joins TRBV7-9 and TRBJ1-1; no definite D call. Germline V gene sequence: CDR1 SEHNR, CDR2 FQNEAQ (reference sequence). V shed 0 bases and J shed 0 bases, with 5 bases lying between them. The CDR3 loop spans 14 amino acids. The CDR3 sequence: CASSLAEVNTEAFF. The CDR3 DNA is TGTGCCAGCAGCTTAGCGGAGGTGAACACTGAAGCTTTCTTT.

Notes on this clone: Germline is not matched at one junction end, which may reflect a read error. J is TRBJ1-1 and V is TRBV6-4, with 7 bases aligning to TRBD1. Germline CDR1 and CDR2: MRHNA and SNTAGT. The CDR3 has 10 residues. CDR3 residues: CASSERQGLF. DNA for the CDR3: TGTGCCAGCAGTGAAAGACAGGGCCTTTTT.

The V call is TRBV3-1 (or the pseudogene TRBV3-2), the J call TRBJ1-1, with D unclear. CDR1 is LGHDT and CDR2 is YNNKEL in the germline V gene (reference sequence). The CDR3 length is 14 residues. Trimming removed 1 base at V and 1 base at J, with 7 bases between. Written as DNA, the CDR3 is TGTGCCAGCAGCCAAGCGGTAGCGAACACTGAAGCTTTCTTT. Its protein product is CASSQAVANTEAFF.

This chain links TRBV15 with TRBJ1-2, with D uncertain. This CDR3 has 14 amino acids. V shed 1 base and J shed 4 bases, with 10 bases lying between them. CDR1 LNHNV and CDR2 YYDKDF come from the germline V gene (reference sequence). CDR3 in DNA: TGTGCCACCAGCAGAGTGACTGTGGGCTATGGCTACACCTTC. Amino acid sequence: CATSRVTVGYGYTF. The variable domain in full, with the rest retrieved from reference TRBV15 and TRBJ1-2, is DAMVIQNPRYQVTQFGKPVTLSCSQTLNHNVMYWYQQKSSQAPKLLFHYYDKDFNNEADTPDNFQSRRPNTSFCFLDIRSPGLGDTAMYLCATSRVTVGYGYTFGSGTRLTVV.